The clone carrying this TCR beta chain showed up many times. Trimming removed 3 bases at V and 0 bases at J, with 12 bases between. Germline V gives CDR1 MNHEY, CDR2 SVGEGT. CDR3 size: 15 residues. This sample was included in a study of early T cells in non-severe SARS-CoV-2 infection. Unique molecular identifiers tagged individual cDNA molecules. MiXCR, applied by TCRdb to the 5' RACE reads, yields one record per CDR3 protein. This table holds 20,000 to 30,000 distinct CDR3 sequences, more than 4% found once. V gene TRBV6-2 or TRBV6-3 combines with J gene TRBJ2-7; D is possibly TRBD2 (6 bases). The source material was whole blood. The TCR sequence derives from an adult who was a healthcare worker with PCR-confirmed SARS-CoV-2 infection or an uninfected control (not recorded which). The CDR3: CASSYSSAASYEQYF. CDR3 coding DNA: TGTGCCAGCAGTTATTCTAGCGCCGCCTCCTACGAGCAGTACTTC.